This TCR beta chain was identified during a study of blood T cell repertoires in COVID-19 (dated by TCRdb to the early 2020s). Study-wide context: Collaborator samples came from the United States, Italy and Spain and covered acute and convalescent phases of COVID-19. The material from the prospective study consisted of cDNA or gDNA derived from T cells, B-cell-depleted T cells, or PBMCs. Subjects who had been exposed to COVID-19, were actively infected with it, or had recovered from it provided the deeply sampled blood TCRbeta repertoires that made up the dataset. The repertoires were made available in a free public database intended to serve as a resource for research on the immune response to SARS-CoV-2. Samples came from the ongoing ImmuneRACE study (first 160 participants) plus 1,254 subjects from 6 global collaborators. Nearly every sample came with metadata listing a de-identified subject ID, COVID-19 status, age in years and sex. Where available, HLA class I and class II types were taken from metadata supplied by the sample provider and were not determined by assay-based typing.

The research as a whole found: The amount of clinical and demographic metadata varied by source and participant and was provided uncurated.

The immunoSEQ Assay, a bias-controlled multiplex PCR, was used to amplify TCRbeta CDR3 regions from genomic DNA. Per the source publication's procedure: Within the assay, amplification of reference gene primers was used to estimate how many nucleated cells each sample contained. To quantify the absolute abundance of each unique TCRbeta CDR3 rearrangement, sequence reads were collapsed and filtered. For each sample, productive Simpson clonality was calculated as the square root of Simpson's diversity index across productive rearrangements. Sourced from immuneACCESS, this table was stored by TCRdb with only in-frame sequences that have V and J called. A share of the clones is absent; for the studies checked, an unresolved V gene accounts for under half, and the remainder has no known explanation. V, J and clone size are taken as reported in that table, and D and trimming were inferred from the DNA itself. This sample holds 45,000 to 55,000 clones; around 83% were observed only once. Of the sample, 7.4% is held by the ten largest clones.

There are 14 amino acids in the CDR3, from cysteine to phenylalanine inclusive. Here the CDR3 DNA is all that survives: 42 bases in frame from base 1. After removal of 2 bases from V and 4 bases from J, the junction retains 3 bases not matched to a gene. According to the germline V gene, CDR1 reads MNHNS and CDR2 reads SASEGT. In regard to this clone: Its antigen target is currently unknown. The record has no base qualities; no much larger clone is one base away.

The collaborating institutions used their own protocols to collect whole blood in K2EDTA tubes. For TCRbeta analysis, collaborator samples were shipped as frozen whole blood, as isolated PBMCs, or as DNA extracted from either sample type. The sample was peripheral blood. This sequence was found in a man in his 60s with active COVID-19. The chain is made from TRBV6-1 and TRBJ2-3, with 7 bases matching TRBD2. The CDR3 region: CASSESSGPDTQYF. The DNA sequence is TGTGCCAGCAGTGAATCTAGCGGCCCAGATACGCAGTATTTT.